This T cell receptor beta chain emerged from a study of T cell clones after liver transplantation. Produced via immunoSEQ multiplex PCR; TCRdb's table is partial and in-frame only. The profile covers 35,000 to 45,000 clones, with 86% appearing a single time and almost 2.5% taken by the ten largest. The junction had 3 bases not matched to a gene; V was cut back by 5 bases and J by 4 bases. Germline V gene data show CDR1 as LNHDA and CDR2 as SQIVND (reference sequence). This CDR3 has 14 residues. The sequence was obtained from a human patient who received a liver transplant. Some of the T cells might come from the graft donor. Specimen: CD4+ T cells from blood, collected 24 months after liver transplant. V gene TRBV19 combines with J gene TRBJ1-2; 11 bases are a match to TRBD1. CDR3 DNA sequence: TGTGCCAGTAGTGCGGGACAGGGGGTCTATGGCTACACCTTC. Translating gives CASSAGQGVYGYTF. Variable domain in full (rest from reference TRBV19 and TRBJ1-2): DGGITQSPKYLFRKEGQNVTLSCEQNLNHDAMYWYRQDPGQGLRLIYYSQIVNDFQKGDIAEGYSVSREKKESFPLTVTSAQKNPTAFYLCASSAGQGVYGYTFGSGTRLTVV.